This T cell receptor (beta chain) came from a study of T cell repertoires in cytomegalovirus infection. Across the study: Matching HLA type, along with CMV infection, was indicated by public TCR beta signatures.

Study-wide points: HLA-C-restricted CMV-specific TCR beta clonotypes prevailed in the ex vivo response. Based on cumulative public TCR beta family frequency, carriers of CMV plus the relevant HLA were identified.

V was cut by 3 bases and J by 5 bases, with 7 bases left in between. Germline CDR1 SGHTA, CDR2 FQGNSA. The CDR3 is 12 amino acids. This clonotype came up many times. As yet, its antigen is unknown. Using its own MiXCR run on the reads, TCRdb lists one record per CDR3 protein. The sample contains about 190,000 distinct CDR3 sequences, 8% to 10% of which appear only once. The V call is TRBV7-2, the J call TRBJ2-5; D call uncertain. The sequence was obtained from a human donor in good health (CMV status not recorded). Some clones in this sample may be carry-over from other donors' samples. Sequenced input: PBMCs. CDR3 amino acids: CASSFLRETQYF. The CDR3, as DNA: TGTGCCAGCAGCTTTCTCCGCGAGACCCAGTACTTC. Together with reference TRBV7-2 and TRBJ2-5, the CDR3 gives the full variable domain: GAGVSQSPSNKVTEKGKDVELRCDPISGHTALYWYRQSLGQGLEFLIYFQGNSAPDKSGLPSDRFSAERTGGSVSTLTIQRTQQEDSAVYLCASSFLRETQYFGPGTRLLVL.